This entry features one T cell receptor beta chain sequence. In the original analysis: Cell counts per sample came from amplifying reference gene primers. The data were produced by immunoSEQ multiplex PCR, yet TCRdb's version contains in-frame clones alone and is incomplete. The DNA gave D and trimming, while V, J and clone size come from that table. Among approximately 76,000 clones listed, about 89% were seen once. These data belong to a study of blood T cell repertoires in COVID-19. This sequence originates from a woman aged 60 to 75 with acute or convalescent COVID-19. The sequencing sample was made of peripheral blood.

This chain's CDR3 is CASSLVGRAPSTGELFF. The CDR3 DNA is TGTGCCAGCAGCTTAGTAGGGAGGGCCCCGAGCACCGGGGAGCTGTTTTTT. This rearrangement joins TRBV7-9 to TRBJ2-2, with TRBD2 matching over 7 bases. This CDR3 spans 17 amino acids. The germline CDR1 and CDR2 sequences are SEHNR and FQNEAQ (reference sequence). The V segment lost 1 base and the J segment 4 bases; nucleotides outside the gene matches: 9.